This T cell receptor beta chain was identified in a study of T cell repertoires in cytomegalovirus infection. Germline V gene lookup returns CDR1 MGHRA and CDR2 YSYEKL. The CDR3 spans 15 residues. V lost 3 bases to trimming and J lost 4 bases; unmatched junction nucleotides: 5. A single record per CDR3 protein comes from TCRdb applying MiXCR to the reads. The repertoire consists of about 890,000 distinct CDR3 sequences, with about 33% occurring once and the leading ten covering 13%. Details on this clonotype: Its matching antigen is unknown.

This sample comprised cultured CD8+ T cells from PBMCs, obtained from culture after CMV antigen stimulation. The chain employs TRBV4-1 and TRBJ2-3; 9 positions agree with TRBD2. The TCR sequence derives from a human donor in good health (CMV status not recorded). Some clones in this sample may be carry-over from other donors' samples. The CDR3 bases are TGCGCCAGCAGCCAGGCGGCGGGGGGGCCAGATACGCAGTATTTT. Residues: CASSQAAGGPDTQYF.